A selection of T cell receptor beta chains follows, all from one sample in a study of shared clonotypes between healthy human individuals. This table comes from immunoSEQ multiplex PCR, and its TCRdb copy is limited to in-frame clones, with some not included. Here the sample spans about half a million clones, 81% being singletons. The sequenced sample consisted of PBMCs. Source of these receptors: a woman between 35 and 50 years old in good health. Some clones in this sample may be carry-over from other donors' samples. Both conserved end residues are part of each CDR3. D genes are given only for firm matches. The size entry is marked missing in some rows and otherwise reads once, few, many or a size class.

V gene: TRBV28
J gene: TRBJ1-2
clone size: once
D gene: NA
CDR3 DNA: TGTGCCAGCAGTAGTAGACAGTATGGCTACACCTTC
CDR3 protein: CASSSRQYGYTF

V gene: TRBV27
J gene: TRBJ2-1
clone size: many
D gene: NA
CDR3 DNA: TGTGCCAGCAGCCCGGGACCCCAAAGCCTGTCGGGACAGTTCTTC
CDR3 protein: CASSPGPQSLSGQFF

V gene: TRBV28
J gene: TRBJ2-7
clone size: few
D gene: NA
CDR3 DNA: TGTGCCAGCAGTTTATCTGGACACTCCTACGAGCAGTACTTC
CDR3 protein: CASSLSGHSYEQYF

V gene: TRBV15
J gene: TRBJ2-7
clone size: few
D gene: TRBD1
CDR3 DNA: TGTGCCACCAGCAGGTCCGGTGCGGGACAGGGGGACTACGAGCAGTACTTC
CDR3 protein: CATSRSGAGQGDYEQYF

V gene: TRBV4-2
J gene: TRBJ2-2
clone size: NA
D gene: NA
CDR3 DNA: TGTGCCAGCAGCCAGGACACTACTAACACCGGGGAGCTGTTTTTT
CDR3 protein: CASSQDTTNTGELFF

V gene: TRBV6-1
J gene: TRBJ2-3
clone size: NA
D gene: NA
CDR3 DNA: TGTGCCACCTCACGGCGGCTCGATTACACAGATACGCAGTATTTT
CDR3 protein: CATSRRLDYTDTQYF

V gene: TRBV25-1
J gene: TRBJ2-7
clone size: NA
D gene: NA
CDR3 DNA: TGTGCCAGCAGTGAATATACGGGGGCCGGGGAGCAGTACTTC
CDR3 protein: CASSEYTGAGEQYF

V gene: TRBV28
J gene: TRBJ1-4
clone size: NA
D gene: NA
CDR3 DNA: TGTGCCAGCAGTCCCAATGGAGGGAGGGATGAAAAACTGTTTTTT
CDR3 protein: CASSPNGGRDEKLFF

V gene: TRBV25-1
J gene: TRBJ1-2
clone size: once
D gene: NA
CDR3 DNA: TGTGCCAGCAGTGAATTGGGTACACTCTCCGGAGCGCATGGCTACACCTTC
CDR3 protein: CASSELGTLSGAHGYTF

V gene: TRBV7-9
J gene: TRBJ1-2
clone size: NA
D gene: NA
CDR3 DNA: TGTGCCAGCAGCTTTAGGACGTCACCACCGGTTTCTGGCTACACCTTC
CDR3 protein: CASSFRTSPPVSGYTF

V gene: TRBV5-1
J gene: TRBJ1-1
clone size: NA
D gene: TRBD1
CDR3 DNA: TGCGCCAGCAGCACGGGACAGCCATTGAACACTGAAGCTTTCTTT
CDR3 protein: CASSTGQPLNTEAFF

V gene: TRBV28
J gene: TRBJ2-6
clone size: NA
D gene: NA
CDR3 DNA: TGTGCCAGCAGTTCCGGGGCCAACGTCCTGACTTTC
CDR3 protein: CASSSGANVLTF